This TCR beta chain stems from a study of CXCR3-negative and CXCR3-positive naive CD8 T cells. Whole-study results and caveats: Much lower diversity was found in memory CD8+ cells, while both naive subsets had comparably high diversity. Because surface CD5 did not distinguish the naive subsets, TCR strength was inferred from TRB CDR3 properties. TRB CDR3s of CXCR3-positive naive cells were more hydrophobic than those of CXCR3-negative naive cells.

Germline V gives CDR1 MNHNY, CDR2 SVGAGI (reference sequence). The CDR3 totals 16 residues. Each TRB cDNA library was prepared by 5' RACE (with UMI labels). Reanalyzing the 5' RACE reads, TCRdb keeps one entry per CDR3 protein, without DNA. In total, the table holds some 53,000 distinct CDR3 sequences. As regards this clonotype: What it binds is unknown.

Subsets of CD8+ T cells were each sorted in triplicate at 270,000 or so cells apiece. The sample comprised naive CXCR3+ CD8+ T cells from blood. This sample's subset: CD45RO-CCR7+CD27+CD95- naive CD8+ T cells expressing CXCR3 (TNR3+). The receptor's source is a human donor in good health. Some clones in this sample may be carry-over from other donors' samples. The chain is built from TRBV6-6 and TRBJ2-7; the TCRdb call, TRBD1, lacks DNA for checking. This CDR3 is CASSYSAGGHSYEQYF.